The TCR beta chain described here comes from a study of blood T cell repertoires in COVID-19. The wider study: Samples of COVID-19 (acute and convalescent) were obtained from the United States, Italy and Spain.

This table comes from immunoSEQ multiplex PCR, and its TCRdb copy is limited to in-frame clones, with some not included. Of around 72,000 clones in the sample, more than 75% were seen once. The specimen was peripheral blood. This TCR was recovered from a man in his 70s with active or convalescent COVID-19.

In DNA, the CDR3 is TGCAGTGCTAGTGGGTGGGAGGGGAGTCAGCCCCAGCATTTT. Translating it yields CSASGWEGSQPQHF. V and J are TRBV20-1 and TRBJ1-5; weak D call: TRBD1 (5 bases). The CDR3 totals 14 residues. V gave up 3 bases and J gave up 6 bases, with 15 bases separating them. Germline V gene lookup returns CDR1 DFQATT and CDR2 SNEGSKA (reference sequence).